This T cell receptor (beta chain) comes out of a study of cytomegalovirus exposure and HLA in healthy donors. Across the whole study: In a previous analysis, 100 million to 140 million unique TCR beta sequences were found from 150 million to 200 million T cells. Unique TCRs from HLA-typed donors, 75 million to 100 million of them, were held in an early data release. Study observations and caveats: The study designated roughly 150 TCR beta chains cytomegalovirus-associated. Certain indistinguishable V segments, among them TRBV6-2 and TRBV6-3, were excluded.

Researchers ran the PCR with 60 Vbeta and 13 Jbeta primers. TCRdb's copy holds only in-frame clones and misses some; the assay was immunoSEQ multiplex PCR. This table has 130,000 or so clones, about 8.5% appearing once. In germline, CDR1 is MNHEY, CDR2 SMNVEV (reference sequence). Trimming removed 2 bases from V and 4 bases from J, with 8 bases in between. The CDR3 extends over 14 amino acids. Points on this clone: Its antigen is unidentified.

The sequencing input was PBMCs. The chain is built from TRBV27 and TRBJ2-2, with D possibly being TRBD1 (5 bases). The TCR comes from a man in his forties in good health and CMV-seronegative. CDR3 protein: CASSLGAATGELFF. CDR3 sequence (DNA): TGTGCCAGCAGTTTAGGGGCCGCCACCGGGGAGCTGTTTTTT.